Below, 21 T cell receptor beta chains from the same sample are listed, as sequenced in a study of blood T cells in healthy people across ages. Then a second PCR, running about 6 to 12 cycles, was carried out with a sample-barcoded 5' primer and a J-beta primer mix. In TCRdb, the 5' RACE reads were re-called with MiXCR into one record per CDR3 protein. The sample lists approximately 350,000 distinct CDR3 sequences, 45% to 65% occurring once. Material for sequencing was blood. Receptors originate from a man aged 55 to 70 in good health.

This clonotype was counted a few times. The J gene is TRBJ2-2, the V gene TRBV2; D ambiguous. Per germline, CDR1 SNHLY and CDR2 FYNNEI. Trimming removed 10 bases from V and 6 bases from J, with 15 bases in between. The CDR3 extends over 13 amino acids. CDR3 sequence reads: CATKTDLAGELFF. The CDR3 nucleotides read TGTGCCACCAAGACGGACCTTGCCGGGGAGCTGTTTTTT.

V gene TRBV24-1 combines with J gene TRBJ2-3; the D is unclear. Germline CDR1 KGHDR, CDR2 SFDVKD. This CDR3 has 16 residues. Trimming took 2 bases from V and 1 from J, leaving 12 bases between them. CDR3 sequence: CATSDSGQLGTDTQYF. The CDR3 coding sequence is TGTGCCACCAGTGATTCAGGCCAGCTCGGCACAGATACGCAGTATTTT.

This chain joins TRBV5-1 and TRBJ2-7, with TRBD1 identical over 7 bases. The CDR3 runs 15 residues. V gave up 3 bases and J gave up 4 bases; unmatched junction bases: 10. Germline CDR1 is SGHRS and CDR2 is YFSETQ. CDR3 sequence: CASSSPTGMGYEQYF. The CDR3 DNA sequence: TGCGCCAGCAGCTCACCGACAGGGATGGGATACGAGCAGTACTTC. The complete variable domain, with remaining parts taken from reference TRBV5-1 and TRBJ2-7, reads KAGVTQTPRYLIKTRGQQVTLSCSPISGHRSVSWYQQTPGQGLQFLFEYFSETQRNKGNFPGRFSGRQFSNSRSEMNVSTLELGDSALYLCASSSPTGMGYEQYFGPGTRLTVT.

This clonotype was recorded many times. The rearrangement uses TRBV19 and TRBJ2-2; D not resolved. CDR3 length equals 11 residues. Trimming cost V 8 bases and J 2 bases, with 3 bases left between them. Germline assignment: CDR1 LNHDA and CDR2 SQIVND (reference sequence). The CDR3 reads CASGNTGELFF. CDR3 in DNA: TGTGCCAGTGGTAACACCGGGGAGCTGTTTTTT. The full variable domain, with the rest looked up from reference TRBV19 and TRBJ2-2, is DGGITQSPKYLFRKEGQNVTLSCEQNLNHDAMYWYRQDPGQGLRLIYYSQIVNDFQKGDIAEGYSVSREKKESFPLTVTSAQKNPTAFYLCASGNTGELFFGEGSRLTVL.

This clonotype occurred a few times. V and J are TRBV5-1 and TRBJ2-5, with a weak D call TRBD2 (5 bases). The length of the CDR3 is 13 residues. CDR1 SGHRS and CDR2 YFSETQ come from the germline V gene. V lost 3 bases and J 5 bases, leaving 11 bases between the germline ends. CDR3 in amino acids: CASSSLEGETQYF. The CDR3 DNA is TGCGCCAGCAGCTCATTAGAGGGCGAGACCCAGTACTTC.

This clonotype was seen a few times. V is TRBV28 and J is TRBJ1-6; D remains unclear. CDR3 length: 11 residues. The germline V and J ends were trimmed by 5 bases and 13 bases, with 9 bases remaining between them. CDR1 MDHEN and CDR2 SYDVKM come from the germline V gene. CDR3 sequence (DNA): TGTGCCAGCAGTACGAGAAGCCCCCTCCACTTT. The encoded protein is CASSTRSPLHF.

The V and J genes are TRBV7-8 and TRBJ2-5; TRBD2 matches at 9 bases. The assigned J gene may be wrong: the sequence end matches TRBJ2-7 better. CDR3 length equals 16 residues. Germline CDR1 reads SGHVS; CDR2 reads FQNEAQ. CDR3 region: CASSLNLLAGVDEQYF. CDR3 bases: TGTGCCAGCAGCTTAAATCTGTTAGCGGGAGTCGACGAGCAGTACTTC.

This clonotype was recorded many times. The chain links TRBV30 to TRBJ2-7; TRBD1 is a possible D gene (6 bases). Germline lookup yields CDR1 GTSNPN and CDR2 SVGIG (reference sequence). This CDR3 spans 16 amino acids. Between the trimmed V and J ends, which lost 5 bases and 3 bases, there was a span of 23 bases. The CDR3 here is CAWVRETGSSRYEQYF. CDR3 DNA: TGTGCCTGGGTAAGGGAGACAGGATCCAGCCGCTACGAGCAGTACTTC.

This chain connects TRBV7-3 to TRBJ2-7; D may be TRBD2 (6 bases). The CDR3 has 13 amino acids. The germline V and J ends were trimmed by 2 bases and 4 bases, with 9 bases remaining between them. Germline V gene sequence: CDR1 SGHTA, CDR2 FQGTGA. The CDR3 coding sequence is TGTGCCAGCAGCTTATCGCGGGATTACGAGCAGTACTTC. It specifies CASSLSRDYEQYF.

This clonotype was recorded once. V is TRBV2 and J is TRBJ1-1; 12 nucleotides line up with TRBD1. The CDR3 consists of 14 residues. Germline V gene lookup returns CDR1 SNHLY and CDR2 FYNNEI. Losses at the gene ends were 6 bases for V and 6 bases for J; bases not matched to a gene: 5. CDR3 sequence: CASRRDRGLAEAFF. In nucleotides, the CDR3 is TGTGCCAGCAGGCGGGACAGGGGGCTCGCTGAAGCTTTCTTT.

This clonotype showed up many times. The gene calls are TRBV7-2 and TRBJ1-2; the D gene is possibly TRBD1 (6 bases). CDR1 SGHTA and CDR2 FQGNSA come from the germline V gene. The V end lost 5 bases, the J end lost 8 bases, and 18 bases lay between the germline ends. The CDR3 loop spans 14 amino acids. CDR3 DNA sequence: TGTGCCAGCAGCCCAGGGGCCACGAGTTTAGGCTACACCTTC. Protein sequence: CASSPGATSLGYTF.

The rearrangement links TRBV10-3 to TRBJ2-5, with D uncertain. The end of the DNA fits TRBJ2-7 better, so the J call may be wrong. The CDR3 spans 12 residues. Germline V lookup: CDR1 ENHRY, CDR2 SYGVKD. The CDR3 is CAISEASYEQYF. DNA for the CDR3: TGTGCCATCAGTGAGGCCAGCTACGAGCAGTACTTC.

The rearrangement joins TRBV5-1 to TRBJ2-5; tentatively, D is TRBD1 or TRBD2 (7 bases each). The V end lost 2 bases, the J end lost 3 bases, and 14 bases lay between the germline ends. Germline CDR1 is SGHRS and CDR2 is YFSETQ. This CDR3 is built from 15 residues. In DNA form, the CDR3 reads TGCGCCAGCAGCTTACAGGGGAGGGTCGAAGAGACCCAGTACTTC. Protein product: CASSLQGRVEETQYF.

V is TRBV12-3 or TRBV12-4 and J is TRBJ1-4, with a tentative D call TRBD1 (5 bases). V was cut by 6 bases and J by 7 bases, with 18 bases left in between. The CDR3 extends over 15 amino acids. The CDR3 is CASRPDSRAFEKLFF. The CDR3 DNA follows: TGTGCCAGCAGGCCCGACAGTCGGGCCTTTGAAAAACTGTTTTTT.

This clonotype was picked up a small number of times. V and J are TRBV4-1 and TRBJ2-3; 7 bases are a match to TRBD1. The CDR3 loop spans 16 amino acids. The germline V gene has CDR1 MGHRA and CDR2 YSYEKL. Trimming at V came to 4 bases and at J to 5 bases, leaving 12 bases not matched to a gene. The CDR3: CASSPGDSSRGDTQYF. The CDR3, as DNA: TGCGCCAGCAGCCCCGGGGACAGTTCTCGCGGAGATACGCAGTATTTT.

This clonotype has a handful of counts. This chain links TRBV6-2 or TRBV6-3 with TRBJ2-3; TRBD2 agrees at 14 bases. Per germline, CDR1 MNHEY and CDR2 SVGEGT. Trimming cost V 7 bases and J 5 bases; bases outside gene matches: 5. The CDR3 totals 15 residues. The CDR3 coding sequence is TGTGCCAGCAACGGACTAGCGGGAGGCATAGATACGCAGTATTTT. Residues: CASNGLAGGIDTQYF.

V usage is TRBV10-3 and J usage is TRBJ2-3; D not resolved. Trimming took off 2 bases at V and 0 bases at J, with 3 bases between the two ends. In germline, CDR1 is ENHRY, CDR2 SYGVKD. The CDR3 is made up of 13 amino acids. CDR3 loop: CAISELSTDTQYF. CDR3 nucleotides: TGTGCCATCAGTGAGCTCAGCACAGATACGCAGTATTTT.

In nucleotides, the CDR3 is TGCGCCAGCAGCGAACCCAATTCACCCCTCCACTTT. This sequence encodes CASSEPNSPLHF. V is TRBV5-1 and J is TRBJ1-6, with D unresolved. Germline V gene data show CDR1 as SGHRS and CDR2 as YFSETQ. CDR3 length: 12 amino acids. Trimming shortened V by 4 bases and J by 7 bases, and 6 bases separated the two germline ends.

This clonotype was seen only a few times. The CDR3 spells CASSQRGTQYF. CDR3 bases: TGTGCCAGCAGTCAACGGGGGACCCAGTACTTC. The chain recombines TRBV11-2 with TRBJ2-5; perhaps TRBD2 as D (5 bases). CDR3 size: 11 residues. Trimming pared 6 bases from V and 7 bases from J, leaving 9 bases between. Per germline, CDR1 SGHAT and CDR2 FQNNGV.

This clonotype has just a few counts. The chain recombines TRBV2 with TRBJ2-1; a weak D match, TRBD1 (6 bases). V was clipped by 6 bases and J by 12 bases, with 21 bases between them. The CDR3 covers 14 residues. Germline CDR1 is SNHLY and CDR2 is FYNNEI. CDR3 DNA: TGTGCCAGCAGGAACCAACAGGGAGCCGGTCTGCAGTTCTTC. It translates to CASRNQQGAGLQFF.

The genes are TRBV29-1 and TRBJ2-1; D call uncertain. Germline-derived CDR1 and CDR2 are SQVTM and ANQGSEA. The length of the CDR3 is 14 residues. V was clipped by 4 bases and J by 3 bases, with 13 bases between them. The CDR3 spells CSVVRQAIYNEQFF. DNA for the CDR3: TGCAGCGTTGTTCGGCAGGCGATCTACAATGAGCAGTTCTTC.